The 17 T cell receptor beta chains reported below all come from one sample, sequenced in a study of blood T cell repertoires in COVID-19. The assay was immunoSEQ multiplex PCR, and TCRdb's table has in-frame clones only and misses some. In the table there are about 230,000 clones, 70% to 90% of which are singletons. The sequenced material came from peripheral blood. All receptors come from a woman aged 18-29 years who had recovered from COVID-19.

In DNA, the CDR3 is TGCGCCAGCAGCGGGACCAGCGGGAGGTTGAATGAGCAGTTCTTC. The encoded protein is CASSGTSGRLNEQFF. The chain carries TRBV5-1 and TRBJ2-1, with 9 positions matching TRBD2. The CDR3 totals 15 residues. Germline lookup yields CDR1 SGHRS and CDR2 YFSETQ. V shed 4 bases, J shed 7 bases, and the junction held 9 bases outside the gene matches.

The rearrangement joins TRBV6-1 to TRBJ2-7; no definite D call. This CDR3 is 15 amino acids long. Germline CDR1 and CDR2: MNHNS and SASEGT. Trimming left V 0 bases short and J 2 bases short, with 11 bases between. CDR3 DNA sequence: TGTGCCAGCAGTGAAGCGCTGGGCAGCCCCTACGAGCAGTACTTC. Protein sequence: CASSEALGSPYEQYF.

The chain joins TRBV19 to TRBJ2-4, with 10 bases aligning to TRBD2. CDR1 and CDR2 (germline): LNHDA, SQIVND (reference sequence). This CDR3 has 17 residues. Trimming removed 2 bases from V and 1 base from J; junction bases left unmatched: 5. CDR3: CASSIRDSGRAKNIQYF. In nucleotides, the CDR3 is TGTGCCAGTAGTATAAGGGATAGCGGGAGGGCCAAAAACATTCAGTACTTC.

This clone was observed a single time. This chain connects TRBV6-5 to TRBJ1-1, with D tentatively TRBD1 (5 bases). This CDR3 is built from 15 residues. Trimming shortened V by 6 bases and J by 0 bases, and 14 bases separated the two germline ends. Germline CDR1 is MNHEY and CDR2 is SVGAGI. The CDR3 loop reads CASSISAGLNTEAFF. As DNA, the CDR3 is TGTGCCAGCAGCATTTCCGCAGGGTTGAACACTGAAGCTTTCTTT.

Only one count was recorded for this clone. The chain links TRBV9 to TRBJ2-5; D might be TRBD2 (6 bases). The V end was cut by 4 bases, the J end by 1 base, with 17 bases between. Germline assignment: CDR1 SGDLS and CDR2 YYNGEE. The CDR3 length is 16 residues. The CDR3 DNA reads TGTGCCAGCAGCACAACGAGCGGAGGGCCCCAAGAGACCCAGTACTTC. It yields the protein CASSTTSGGPQETQYF.

This clone was observed once. CDR3 amino acids: CASSLGGQGVTPLHF. The CDR3 bases are TGTGCCAGCAGCTTAGGAGGACAGGGGGTGACACCCCTCCACTTT. The chain couples TRBV7-6 to TRBJ1-6; 10 nucleotides agree with TRBD1. CDR1 and CDR2 from the germline V gene are SGHVS and FNYEAQ. CDR3 size: 15 residues. V lost 1 base and J lost 11; bases outside the gene matches: 5.

This rearrangement joins TRBV7-6 to TRBJ2-1, with 7 bases aligning to TRBD2. V shed 5 bases, J shed 4 bases, and the junction held 20 bases outside the gene matches. CDR1 and CDR2 (germline): SGHVS, FNYEAQ. This CDR3 comprises 19 residues. CDR3: CASSLQTSVLPHPYNEQFF. CDR3 sequence (DNA): TGTGCCAGCAGCCTACAAACTAGCGTATTGCCCCACCCATACAATGAGCAGTTCTTC.

J is TRBJ2-3 and V is TRBV5-4; 7 bases align to TRBD2. J lost 2 bases, V lost 1 base, and 4 bases had no gene match. Per germline, CDR1 SGHNT and CDR2 YYREEE (reference sequence). This CDR3 comprises 15 residues. CDR3 nucleotide sequence: TGTGCCAGCAGCTTGACTAGCGCCATCACAGATACGCAGTATTTT. Its protein product is CASSLTSAITDTQYF.

The genes are TRBV7-6 and TRBJ1-1; D is unresolved. CDR3 length: 11 residues. Germline assignment: CDR1 SGHVS and CDR2 FNYEAQ. V was pared by 4 bases and J by 8 bases, with 8 bases between. The CDR3 nucleotides read TGTGCCAGCAGCTCCTCGGGGGAAGCTTTCTTT. It codes for CASSSSGEAFF.

The gene calls are TRBV7-3 and TRBJ1-6; D call uncertain. This CDR3 contains 15 residues. With 4 bases removed from V and 3 bases from J, the gap between germline ends came to 10 bases. CDR1 is SGHTA and CDR2 is FQGTGA in the germline V gene. CDR3 loop: CASSSTANYNSPLHF. In DNA, the CDR3 is TGTGCCAGCAGCTCAACAGCGAACTATAATTCACCCCTCCACTTT.

The chain combines TRBV30 with TRBJ2-1, with 11 nucleotides matching TRBD1. Germline lookup yields CDR1 GTSNPN and CDR2 SVGIG (reference sequence). Germline trimming cut 5 bases from V and 9 bases from J; bases unmatched to any gene: 9. The CDR3 is 14 amino acids. CDR3 region: CAWSPGQGVGEQFF. CDR3 DNA: TGTGCCTGGTCCCCGGGACAGGGGGTCGGTGAGCAGTTCTTC.

This clone was seen once. V gene TRBV14 combines with J gene TRBJ2-3; D remains unclear. The CDR3 spans 14 residues. Germline V CDR1 and CDR2: SGHDN, FVKESK. Trimming removed 0 bases at V and 8 bases at J, with 12 bases between. CDR3 sequence: CASSQDMSGFTQYF. DNA for the CDR3: TGTGCCAGCAGCCAAGATATGTCAGGATTTACGCAGTATTTT.

V is TRBV5-5 and J is TRBJ2-5; TRBD1 might be the D (5 bases). Germline assignment: CDR1 SGHKS and CDR2 YYEKEE (reference sequence). The CDR3 has 15 residues. V lost 4 bases and J lost 3, with 16 bases in between. In nucleotides, the CDR3 is TGTGCCAGCAGCCCCCCCCTCACGACAGAAGAGACCCAGTACTTC. It translates to CASSPPLTTEETQYF. The full variable domain, its missing parts supplied by reference TRBV5-5 and TRBJ2-5, is DAGVTQSPTHLIKTRGQQVTLRCSPISGHKSVSWYQQVLGQGPQFIFQYYEKEERGRGNFPDRFSARQFPNYSSELNVNALLLGDSALYLCASSPPLTTEETQYFGPGTRLLVL.

The chain links TRBV19 to TRBJ2-7; 9 bases align to TRBD2. Germline assignment: CDR1 LNHDA and CDR2 SQIVND (reference sequence). The CDR3 contains 15 residues. V was pared by 7 bases and J by 0 bases, with 7 bases of the junction left unmatched. Here the CDR3 DNA reads TGTGCCAGTACTCCAAGCGGGAGGCCCTCCTACGAGCAGTACTTC. Translating it yields CASTPSGRPSYEQYF.

Here the CDR3 DNA reads TGTGCCAGCAGGGGTGGAGGCACTGAAGCTTTCTTT. Translation: CASRGGGTEAFF. The rearrangement joins TRBV6-4 to TRBJ1-1; D call uncertain. CDR1 is MRHNA, CDR2 SNTAGT, per germline. CDR3 length equals 12 residues. V lost 6 bases, J lost 4 bases, and 9 bases lay in between.

CDR3 protein: CAISDKGRRRETQYF. The CDR3 DNA is TGTGCCATCAGTGATAAGGGGCGGCGGCGGGAGACCCAGTACTTC. The chain uses TRBV10-3 and TRBJ2-5, with D maybe TRBD1 (5 bases). The germline V and J ends were trimmed by 3 bases and 5 bases, with 16 bases remaining between them. The CDR3 runs to 15 residues. Germline V gives CDR1 ENHRY, CDR2 SYGVKD.

This chain links TRBV6-2 or TRBV6-3 with TRBJ1-5; TRBD1 matches at 7 bases. V was pared by 1 base and J by 0 bases, with 9 bases of the junction left unmatched. Germline CDR1 reads MNHEY; CDR2 reads SVGEGT. The CDR3 is 18 residues long. CDR3 amino acids: CASSYFVGTETSNQPQHF. Written as DNA, the CDR3 is TGTGCCAGCAGTTACTTTGTAGGGACAGAAACTAGCAATCAGCCCCAGCATTTT.